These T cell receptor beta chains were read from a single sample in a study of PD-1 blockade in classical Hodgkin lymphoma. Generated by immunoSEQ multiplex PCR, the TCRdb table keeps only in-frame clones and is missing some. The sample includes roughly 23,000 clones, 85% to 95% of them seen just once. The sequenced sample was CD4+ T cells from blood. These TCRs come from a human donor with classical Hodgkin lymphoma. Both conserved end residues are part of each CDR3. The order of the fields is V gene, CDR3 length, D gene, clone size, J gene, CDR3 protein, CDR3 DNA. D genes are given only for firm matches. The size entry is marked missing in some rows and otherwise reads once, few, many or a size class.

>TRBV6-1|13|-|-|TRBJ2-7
CATRRDGPYEQYF
TGTGCCACCAGACGTGATGGGCCCTACGAGCAGTACTTC
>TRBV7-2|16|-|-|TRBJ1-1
CASRFKDTLRYTEAFF
TGTGCCAGCAGATTCAAGGACACCCTTAGGTACACTGAAGCTTTCTTT
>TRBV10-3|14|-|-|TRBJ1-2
CAISENGENYGYTF
TGTGCCATCAGTGAGAACGGGGAAAACTATGGCTACACCTTC
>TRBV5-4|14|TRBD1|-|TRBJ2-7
CASSPNRGQYEQYF
TGTGCCAGCAGCCCAAACAGGGGGCAATACGAGCAGTACTTC
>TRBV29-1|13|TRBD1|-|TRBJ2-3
CSVGTGLTDTQYF
TGCAGCGTGGGGACAGGGCTCACAGATACGCAGTATTTT
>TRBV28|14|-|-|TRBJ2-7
CASSSPTTVYEQYF
TGTGCCAGCAGTTCCCCAACGACGGTCTACGAGCAGTACTTC
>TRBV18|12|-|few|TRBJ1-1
CASSPTRGEAFF
TGTGCCAGCTCACCGACGAGGGGCGAAGCTTTCTTT
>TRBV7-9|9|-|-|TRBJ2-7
CANQVEQYF
TGTGCCAATCAGGTCGAGCAGTACTTC
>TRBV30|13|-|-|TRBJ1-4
CASAGRPNEKLFF
TGTGCCTCGGCGGGGCGCCCTAATGAAAAACTGTTTTTT
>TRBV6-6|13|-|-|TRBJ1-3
CASSYSGENTIYF
TGTGCCAGCAGTTACTCGGGGGAAAACACCATATATTTT
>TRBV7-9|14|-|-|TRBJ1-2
CASSRGQGPYGYTF
TGTGCCAGCAGTCGAGGCCAGGGTCCCTATGGCTACACCTTC
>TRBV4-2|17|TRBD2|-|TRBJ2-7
CASSQVAGGLAGDPGYF
TGTGCCAGCAGCCAAGTGGCCGGAGGACTAGCGGGGGACCCGGGGTACTTC
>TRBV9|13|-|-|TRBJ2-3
CASSVRIADTQYF
TGTGCCAGCAGCGTTAGAATCGCAGATACGCAGTATTTT